These 30 T cell receptor beta chains came from one sample sequenced in a study of cytomegalovirus exposure and HLA in healthy donors. The study ran its PCR with 60 Vbeta and 13 Jbeta primers. Some clones are missing from TCRdb's copy, which holds only in-frame ones; the method was immunoSEQ multiplex PCR. The sample comprises 60,000 to 75,000 clones, approximately 78% of which are singletons, and roughly 8.2% rests with the top ten. Sequenced: PBMCs. These TCRs come from a young man in good health and CMV-seropositive.

This clone was observed a few times. This chain connects TRBV27 to TRBJ1-1; 7 bases map to TRBD1. Germline V gives CDR1 MNHEY, CDR2 SMNVEV (reference sequence). Trimming cost V 7 bases and J 0 bases; bases outside gene matches: 2. The CDR3 runs 13 residues. The CDR3: CASKGQLNTEAFF. The CDR3 DNA is TGTGCCAGCAAGGGACAGTTGAACACTGAAGCTTTCTTT.

The chain employs TRBV30 and TRBJ1-2, with D possibly matching TRBD1 (5 bases). Germline CDR1 GTSNPN, CDR2 SVGIG (reference sequence). CDR3 length: 12 amino acids. The V end was cut by 7 bases, the J end by 4 bases, with 13 bases between. DNA of the CDR3: TGTGCCTTTACGGGGGGAGCCTATGGCTACACCTTC. Translated: CAFTGGAYGYTF.

This clone appeared a single time. The genes are TRBV10-3 and TRBJ1-5; D is uncertain. Germline loops: CDR1 ENHRY, CDR2 SYGVKD. Trimming pared 2 bases from V and 1 base from J, leaving 9 bases between. The CDR3 sequence is 15 residues long. CDR3 in amino acids: CAISEGQESNQPQHF. The DNA of the CDR3 is TGTGCCATCAGTGAGGGGCAGGAAAGCAATCAGCCCCAGCATTTT.

This sequence joins TRBV6-5 and TRBJ1-2; D is unresolved. The CDR3 consists of 13 residues. V lost 0 bases and J lost 4, with 6 bases in between. The germline V gene encodes CDR1 MNHEY and CDR2 SVGAGI. CDR3 coding DNA: TGTGCCAGCAGTTACTCGGACTCCTATGGCTACACCTTC. It encodes CASSYSDSYGYTF.

The rearrangement joins TRBV13 to TRBJ2-7, with D perhaps matching TRBD2 (5 bases). Germline V gene lookup returns CDR1 PRHDT and CDR2 FYEKMQ (reference sequence). With 1 base removed from V and 3 bases from J, the gap between germline ends came to 7 bases. CDR3 size: 13 residues. The CDR3 bases are TGTGCCAGCAGCTTAGTCGGGGTCTACGAGCAGTACTTC. Translation: CASSLVGVYEQYF.

The J gene is TRBJ1-1, the V gene TRBV29-1, with unresolved D. Germline V gives CDR1 SQVTM, CDR2 ANQGSEA. The CDR3 runs 12 residues. V lost 4 bases to trimming and J lost 1 base, with 7 bases between them. The DNA for the CDR3 is TGCAGCGTTGCATACTCGAACACTGAAGCTTTCTTT. It codes for CSVAYSNTEAFF.

V usage is TRBV30 and J usage is TRBJ2-6, with 8 bases lining up with TRBD1. CDR1 is GTSNPN, CDR2 SVGIG, per germline (reference sequence). The CDR3 extends over 16 amino acids. The V gene end was trimmed by 8 bases and the J gene end by 4 bases; junction bases not matched to a gene: 13. CDR3 protein: CARRGLLVGGANVLTF. The DNA of the CDR3 is TGTGCCCGCAGGGGGCTGCTTGTGGGGGGGGCCAACGTCCTGACTTTC.

The chain is built from TRBV7-2 and TRBJ1-5, with 10 bases fitting TRBD1. V shed 8 bases and J 5 bases; nucleotides not matched to a gene: 3. CDR3 size: 13 residues. The germline gives CDR1 SGHTA, CDR2 FQGNSA. For the CDR3, the DNA is TGTGCCAGCGGGGGGACAGGGGATCAGCCCCAGCATTTT. Translation gives CASGGTGDQPQHF.

The chain has TRBV30 and TRBJ2-1, with D perhaps TRBD2 (6 bases). V lost 3 bases to trimming and J lost 4 bases, with 13 bases between them. The CDR3 has 14 amino acids. CDR1 and CDR2 (germline): GTSNPN, SVGIG (reference sequence). The CDR3: CAWRGLSTYNEQFF. The CDR3 DNA reads as TGTGCCTGGAGGGGACTCTCTACGTACAATGAGCAGTTCTTC.

The rearrangement joins TRBV4-1 to TRBJ1-2, with a tentative D call TRBD1 (6 bases). The CDR3 has 17 amino acids. The germline V gene has CDR1 MGHRA and CDR2 YSYEKL. With 6 bases removed from V and 3 bases from J, the gap between germline ends came to 23 bases. CDR3 residues: CASSWGQGRSEDYGYTF. CDR3 in DNA: TGCGCCAGCAGTTGGGGGCAAGGTCGCTCAGAGGACTATGGCTACACCTTC.

This clone was observed a few times. This chain links TRBV25-1 with TRBJ1-1; D not certain. V gave up 2 bases and J gave up 4 bases, with 14 bases separating them. Germline lookup yields CDR1 MGHDK and CDR2 SYGVNS. The CDR3 is 15 amino acids. CDR3 in amino acids: CASSERGGVSTEAFF. The CDR3 nucleotides read TGTGCCAGCAGTGAACGGGGTGGGGTGAGCACTGAAGCTTTCTTT. The variable domain in full, completed from reference TRBV25-1 and TRBJ1-1, reads EADIYQTPRYLVIGTGKKITLECSQTMGHDKMYWYQQDPGMELHLIHYSYGVNSTEKGDLSSESTVSRIRTEHFPLTLESARPSHTSQYLCASSERGGVSTEAFFGQGTRLTVV.

This clone was picked up one time. V is TRBV6-5 and J is TRBJ2-7, with D maybe TRBD1 (6 bases). The CDR3 is 15 residues long. CDR1 and CDR2 from the germline V gene are MNHEY and SVGAGI. V was cut by 5 bases and J by 3 bases, with 17 bases left in between. Here the CDR3 DNA reads TGTGCCAGCAGTCCCGGGCAGGGGTATGGCTACGAGCAGTACTTC. This encodes CASSPGQGYGYEQYF.

The V gene is TRBV5-1, the J gene TRBJ1-2; 8 nucleotides agree with TRBD1. The CDR3 spans 17 residues. V lost 0 bases and J lost 7; bases outside the gene matches: 14. Looked up from germline, CDR1 is SGHRS and CDR2 is YFSETQ. The CDR3 loop reads CASSLEGRGRLGGGYTF. Here the CDR3 DNA reads TGCGCCAGCAGCTTGGAGGGCAGGGGGCGCCTTGGTGGTGGCTACACCTTC.

V and J are TRBV30 and TRBJ2-3; 11 nucleotides match TRBD2. Trimming cost V 4 bases and J 3 bases; bases outside gene matches: 6. Germline CDR1 and CDR2: GTSNPN and SVGIG (reference sequence). The CDR3 is 15 amino acids. CDR3 DNA: TGTGCCTGGACTTTGGGACTAGCGGTTACAGATACGCAGTATTTT. Translated: CAWTLGLAVTDTQYF. Full variable domain (remainder filled in from reference TRBV30 and TRBJ2-3): SQTIHQWPATLVQPVGSPLSLECTVEGTSNPNLYWYRQAAGRGLQLLFYSVGIGQISSEVPQNLSASRPQDRQFILSSKKLLLSDSGFYLCAWTLGLAVTDTQYFGPGTRLTVL.

This chain connects TRBV6-5 to TRBJ1-1; possible D gene TRBD1, 5 bases. The germline V gene encodes CDR1 MNHEY and CDR2 SVGAGI. Trimming took off 0 bases at V and 5 bases at J, with 7 bases between the two ends. The CDR3 covers 13 residues. The CDR3 nucleotides read TGTGCCAGCAGTTACTCGGGGCGGACTGAAGCTTTCTTT. This encodes CASSYSGRTEAFF.

V is TRBV30 and J is TRBJ2-5; no definite D call. The V and J ends lost 0 bases and 5 bases respectively, with 4 bases between them. Germline V gene data show CDR1 as GTSNPN and CDR2 as SVGIG (reference sequence). The CDR3 is 11 amino acids. The CDR3 DNA reads as TGTGCCTGGAGTGTGGCCGAGACCCAGTACTTC. Protein: CAWSVAETQYF. The complete variable domain, with remaining parts taken from reference TRBV30 and TRBJ2-5, reads SQTIHQWPATLVQPVGSPLSLECTVEGTSNPNLYWYRQAAGRGLQLLFYSVGIGQISSEVPQNLSASRPQDRQFILSSKKLLLSDSGFYLCAWSVAETQYFGPGTRLLVL.

The gene calls are TRBV25-1 and TRBJ1-5, with D hard to call. V was shortened by 4 bases and J by 1 base, with 11 bases between the two germline ends. The CDR3 is 15 amino acids. Germline-derived CDR1 and CDR2 are MGHDK and SYGVNS. This CDR3 reads CASSGGVGSNQPQHF. The CDR3 nucleotides are TGTGCCAGCAGTGGCGGGGTCGGAAGCAATCAGCCCCAGCATTTT.

The chain is built from TRBV2 and TRBJ2-3; 9 bases map to TRBD2. After removal of 3 bases from V and 0 bases from J, the junction contained 4 bases not matched to a gene. CDR1 is SNHLY, CDR2 FYNNEI, per germline. The CDR3 covers 16 residues. Here the CDR3 DNA reads TGTGCCAGCAGTGAGGGACTAGCAGACAGCACAGATACGCAGTATTTT. It specifies CASSEGLADSTDTQYF.

The chain couples TRBV2 to TRBJ2-5; a weak D match, TRBD1 (5 bases). The CDR3 spans 13 residues. From germline, CDR1 is SNHLY and CDR2 FYNNEI. The V end lost 6 bases, the J end lost 8 bases, and 16 bases lay between the germline ends. DNA for the CDR3: TGTGCCAGCAGCCCCGGGCAGGGATCAACCCAGTACTTC. Residues: CASSPGQGSTQYF.

The J gene is TRBJ2-7, the V gene TRBV10-3, with TRBD1 identical over 11 bases. Unmatched junction bases numbered 5, after V lost 4 bases and J lost 3 bases. Germline V gene data show CDR1 as ENHRY and CDR2 as SYGVKD. The CDR3 length is 15 residues. The CDR3 sequence: CAISGSGTGGYEQYF. In DNA form, the CDR3 reads TGTGCCATCAGTGGGTCCGGGACAGGGGGCTACGAGCAGTACTTC.

In this sample, this clone turned up once. The CDR3 DNA follows: TGTGCCTGGGACAAACTCGACGAGCCCCAGCATTTT. This encodes CAWDKLDEPQHF. This chain links TRBV30 with TRBJ1-5; D gene uncertain. Germline values: CDR1 GTSNPN, CDR2 SVGIG (reference sequence). The V and J ends lost 5 bases and 8 bases respectively, with 13 bases between them. CDR3 length: 12 residues.

This clone came up a few times. The J gene is TRBJ2-7, the V gene TRBV25-1; possibly TRBD1 for D (7 bases). V gave up 3 bases and J gave up 6 bases, with 15 bases separating them. This CDR3 region has 14 residues. Germline CDR1 is MGHDK and CDR2 is SYGVNS. The CDR3 is CASSDQQGRGEQYF. CDR3 nucleotide sequence: TGTGCCAGCAGTGACCAACAGGGGCGGGGCGAGCAGTACTTC.

V and J are TRBV11-2 and TRBJ2-2; 8 nucleotides match TRBD2. The CDR3 has 17 amino acids. CDR1 is SGHAT, CDR2 FQNNGV, per germline. Here the CDR3 DNA reads TGTGCATCCCCGGGGGGGGGCGAAGTTTTGAACACCGGGGAGCTGTTTTTT. This gives the protein CASPGGGEVLNTGELFF.

The chain links TRBV13 to TRBJ2-3; TRBD2 agrees at 12 bases. The ends lost 3 bases at V and 4 bases at J; junction bases unmatched: 2. The CDR3 has 15 amino acids. From germline, CDR1 is PRHDT and CDR2 FYEKMQ (reference sequence). The CDR3 reads CASSLGLAGADTQYF. The CDR3 coding sequence is TGTGCCAGCAGCTTGGGACTAGCGGGTGCAGATACGCAGTATTTT.

The chain links TRBV10-3 to TRBJ2-7; D may be TRBD2 (6 bases). CDR1 and CDR2 from the germline V gene are ENHRY and SYGVKD. CDR3 size: 14 residues. V lost 4 bases and J 2 bases, leaving 12 bases between the germline ends. The CDR3, as DNA: TGTGCCATCAGTGGCCGGGACTCGGCCTACGAGCAGTACTTC. It specifies CAISGRDSAYEQYF.

The rearrangement links TRBV5-1 to TRBJ2-5; unclear D gene. The length of the CDR3 is 12 residues. V lost 2 bases and J lost 7, with 9 bases in between. The germline V gene has CDR1 SGHRS and CDR2 YFSETQ. The CDR3 sequence: CASSLFSGTQYF. The CDR3 nucleotides read TGCGCCAGCAGCTTATTTTCAGGGACCCAGTACTTC.

The chain couples TRBV18 to TRBJ2-5; 10 bases fit TRBD1. Germline V gives CDR1 KGHSH, CDR2 LQKENI. The V segment lost 1 base and the J segment 5 bases; nucleotides outside the gene matches: 1. The CDR3 contains 14 residues. The CDR3, as DNA: TGTGCCAGCTCACCACGGGGACAGGGGGAGACCCAGTACTTC. Protein sequence: CASSPRGQGETQYF.

J is TRBJ2-7 and V is TRBV6-5; 9 nucleotides align to TRBD2. V shed 2 bases, J shed 4 bases, and the junction held 6 bases outside the gene matches. CDR1 MNHEY and CDR2 SVGAGI come from the germline V gene. This CDR3 has 15 amino acids. The chain's CDR3 is CASSYGAGGWYEQYF. The CDR3 coding sequence is TGTGCCAGCAGTTACGGGGCGGGGGGGTGGTACGAGCAGTACTTC.

This chain connects TRBV2 to TRBJ1-1; 7 bases are shared with TRBD1. There are 16 residues in the CDR3. With V trimmed by 6 bases and J by 0 bases, 10 bases remained unmatched. Germline values: CDR1 SNHLY, CDR2 FYNNEI. The CDR3 sequence is CASSPGTAYMNTEAFF. Written as DNA, the CDR3 is TGTGCCAGCAGCCCCGGGACAGCGTATATGAACACTGAAGCTTTCTTT.

This chain links TRBV30 with TRBJ1-2; 7 bases match TRBD1. Trimming took 4 bases from V and 8 from J; bases not matched to a gene: 10. This CDR3 is built from 13 residues. CDR1 and CDR2 (germline): GTSNPN, SVGIG (reference sequence). CDR3 DNA sequence: TGTGCCTGGAATTCAGGACAGGAAGGAGGCTACACCTTC. Translation gives CAWNSGQEGGYTF.